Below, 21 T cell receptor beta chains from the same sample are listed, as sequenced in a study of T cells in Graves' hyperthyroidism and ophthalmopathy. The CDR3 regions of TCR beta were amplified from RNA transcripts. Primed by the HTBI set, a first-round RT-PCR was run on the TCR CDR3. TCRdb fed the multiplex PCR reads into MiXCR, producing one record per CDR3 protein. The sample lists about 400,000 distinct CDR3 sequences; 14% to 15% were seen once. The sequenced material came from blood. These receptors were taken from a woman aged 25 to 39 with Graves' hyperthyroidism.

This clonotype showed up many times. CDR3 nucleotide sequence: TGTGCCAGCTCACCATCGGGGGCGAACAATCAGCCCCAGCATTTT. This encodes CASSPSGANNQPQHF. The rearrangement uses TRBV18 and TRBJ1-5; the D gene is possibly TRBD1 (6 bases). This CDR3 is built from 15 residues. Germline loops: CDR1 KGHSH, CDR2 LQKENI. V was trimmed by 2 bases and J by 3 bases, leaving 11 bases between them.

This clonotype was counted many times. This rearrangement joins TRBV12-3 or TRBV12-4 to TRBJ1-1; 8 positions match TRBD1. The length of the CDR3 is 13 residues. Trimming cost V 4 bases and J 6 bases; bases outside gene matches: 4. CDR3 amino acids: CASSYQGASEAFF. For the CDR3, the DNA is TGTGCCAGCAGTTATCAGGGGGCCTCTGAAGCTTTCTTT.

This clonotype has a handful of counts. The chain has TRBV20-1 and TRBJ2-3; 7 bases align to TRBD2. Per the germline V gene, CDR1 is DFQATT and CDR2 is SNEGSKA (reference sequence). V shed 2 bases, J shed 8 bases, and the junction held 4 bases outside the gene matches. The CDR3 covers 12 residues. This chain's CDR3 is CSARSSSGTQYF. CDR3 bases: TGCAGTGCTAGATCTTCTAGCGGTACGCAGTATTTT.

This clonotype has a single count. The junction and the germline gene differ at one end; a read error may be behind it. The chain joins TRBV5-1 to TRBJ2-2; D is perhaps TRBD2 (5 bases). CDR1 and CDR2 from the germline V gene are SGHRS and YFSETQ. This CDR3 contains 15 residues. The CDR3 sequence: CASSLGRLATGELFF. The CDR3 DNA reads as TGTGCCAGCAGCTTAGGCCGCCTAGCCACCGGGGAGCTGTTTTTT.

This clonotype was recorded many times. CDR3 sequence (DNA): TGTGCCAGCAGCTTGCCGGGACTAGCGGGAGTTGGGCACACCGGGGAGCTGTTTTTT. Residues: CASSLPGLAGVGHTGELFF. The chain couples TRBV7-8 to TRBJ2-2, with 14 nucleotides matching TRBD2. The CDR3 is 19 residues long. Per the germline V gene, CDR1 is SGHVS and CDR2 is FQNEAQ. The junction had 9 bases not matched to a gene; V was cut back by 3 bases and J by 3 bases.

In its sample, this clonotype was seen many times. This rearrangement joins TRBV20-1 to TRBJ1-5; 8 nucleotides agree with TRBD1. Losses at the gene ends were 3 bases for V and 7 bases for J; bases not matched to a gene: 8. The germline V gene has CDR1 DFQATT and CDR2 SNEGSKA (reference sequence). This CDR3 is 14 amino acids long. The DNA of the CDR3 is TGCAGTGCTAGTCAACAGGGGGGTGGCCAGCCCCAGCATTTT. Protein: CSASQQGGGQPQHF.

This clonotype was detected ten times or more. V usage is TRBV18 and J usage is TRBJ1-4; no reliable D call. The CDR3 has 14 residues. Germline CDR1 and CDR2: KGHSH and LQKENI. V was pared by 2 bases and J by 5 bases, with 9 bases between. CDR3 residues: CASSPFTDNEKLFF. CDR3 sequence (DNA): TGTGCCAGCTCACCATTCACAGACAATGAAAAACTGTTTTTT.

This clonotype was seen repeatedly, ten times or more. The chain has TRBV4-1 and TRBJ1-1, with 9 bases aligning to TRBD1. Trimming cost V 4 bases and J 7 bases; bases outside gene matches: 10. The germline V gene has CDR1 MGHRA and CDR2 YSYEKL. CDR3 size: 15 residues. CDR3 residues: CASSLAGTGYIEAFF. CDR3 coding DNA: TGCGCCAGCAGCCTAGCCGGGACAGGGTATATTGAAGCTTTCTTT.

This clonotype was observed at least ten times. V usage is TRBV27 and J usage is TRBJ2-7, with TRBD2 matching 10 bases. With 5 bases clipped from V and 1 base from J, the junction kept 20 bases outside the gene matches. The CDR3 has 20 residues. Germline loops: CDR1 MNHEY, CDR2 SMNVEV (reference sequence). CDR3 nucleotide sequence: TGTGCCAGCAGTCCCGGCTCGACCGGGCTAGCGGGAGCTCAATCCTACGAGCAGTACTTC. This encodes CASSPGSTGLAGAQSYEQYF.

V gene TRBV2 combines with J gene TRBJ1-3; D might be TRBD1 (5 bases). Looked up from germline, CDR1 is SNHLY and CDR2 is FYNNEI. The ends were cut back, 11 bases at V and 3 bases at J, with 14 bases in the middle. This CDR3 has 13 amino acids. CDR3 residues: CAGMTEVGNTIYF. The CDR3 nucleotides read TGTGCCGGTATGACAGAAGTTGGAAACACCATATATTTT.

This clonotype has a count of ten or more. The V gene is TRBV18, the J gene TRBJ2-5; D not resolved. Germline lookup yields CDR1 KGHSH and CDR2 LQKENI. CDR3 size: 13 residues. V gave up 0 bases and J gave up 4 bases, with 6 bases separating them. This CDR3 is CASSPPTSETQYF. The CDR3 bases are TGTGCCAGCTCACCACCGACTTCAGAGACCCAGTACTTC.

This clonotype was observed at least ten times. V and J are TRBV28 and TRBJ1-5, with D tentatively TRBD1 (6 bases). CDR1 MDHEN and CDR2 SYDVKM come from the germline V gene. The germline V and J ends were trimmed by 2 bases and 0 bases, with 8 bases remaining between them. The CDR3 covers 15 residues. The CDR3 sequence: CASSLPRGSNQPQHF. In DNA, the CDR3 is TGTGCCAGCAGTTTACCCAGGGGTAGCAATCAGCCCCAGCATTTT.

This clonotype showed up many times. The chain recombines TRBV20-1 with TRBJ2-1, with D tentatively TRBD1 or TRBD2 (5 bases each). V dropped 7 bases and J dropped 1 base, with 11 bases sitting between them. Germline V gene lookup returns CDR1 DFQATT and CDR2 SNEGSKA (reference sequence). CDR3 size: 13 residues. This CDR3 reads CSETRGSYNEQFF. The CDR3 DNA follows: TGCAGTGAAACTAGGGGTTCCTACAATGAGCAGTTCTTC.

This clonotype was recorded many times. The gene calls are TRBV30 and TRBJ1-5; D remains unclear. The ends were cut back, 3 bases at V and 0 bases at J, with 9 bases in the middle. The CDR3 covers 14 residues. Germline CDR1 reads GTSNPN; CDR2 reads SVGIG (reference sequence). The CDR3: CAWSQFDSNQPQHF. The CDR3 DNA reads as TGTGCCTGGAGCCAGTTTGATAGCAATCAGCCCCAGCATTTT. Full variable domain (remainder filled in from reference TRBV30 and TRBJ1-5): SQTIHQWPATLVQPVGSPLSLECTVEGTSNPNLYWYRQAAGRGLQLLFYSVGIGQISSEVPQNLSASRPQDRQFILSSKKLLLSDSGFYLCAWSQFDSNQPQHFGDGTRLSIL.

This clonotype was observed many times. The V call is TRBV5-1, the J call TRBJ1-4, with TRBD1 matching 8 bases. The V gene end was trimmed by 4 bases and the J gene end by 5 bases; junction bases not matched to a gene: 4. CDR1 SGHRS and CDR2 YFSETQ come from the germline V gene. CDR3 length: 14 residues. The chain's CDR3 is CASSMGQENEKLFF. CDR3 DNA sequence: TGCGCCAGCAGCATGGGACAGGAGAATGAAAAACTGTTTTTT.

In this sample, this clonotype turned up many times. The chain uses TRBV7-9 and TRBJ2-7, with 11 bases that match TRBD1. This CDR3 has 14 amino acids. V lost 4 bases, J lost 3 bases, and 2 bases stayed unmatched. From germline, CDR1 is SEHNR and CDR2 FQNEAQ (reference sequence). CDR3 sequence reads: CASSSGQGVYEQYF. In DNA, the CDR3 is TGTGCCAGCAGCTCGGGACAGGGGGTCTACGAGCAGTACTTC.

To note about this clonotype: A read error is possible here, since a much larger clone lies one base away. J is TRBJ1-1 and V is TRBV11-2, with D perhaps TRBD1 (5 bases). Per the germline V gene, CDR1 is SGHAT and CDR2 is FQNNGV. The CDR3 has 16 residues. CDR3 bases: TGTGCCGGCAGTCGTTACGGGACGGAGAGGAACACTGAAGCTTTCTTT. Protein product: CAGSRYGTERNTEAFF.

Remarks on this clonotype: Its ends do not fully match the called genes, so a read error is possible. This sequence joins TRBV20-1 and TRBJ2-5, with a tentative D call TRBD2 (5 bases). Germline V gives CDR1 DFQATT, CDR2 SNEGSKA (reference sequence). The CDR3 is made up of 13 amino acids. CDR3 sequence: CSALFGGPETRYF. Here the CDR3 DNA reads TGCAGTGCTTTGTTTGGCGGGCCAGAGACCCGGTACTTC.

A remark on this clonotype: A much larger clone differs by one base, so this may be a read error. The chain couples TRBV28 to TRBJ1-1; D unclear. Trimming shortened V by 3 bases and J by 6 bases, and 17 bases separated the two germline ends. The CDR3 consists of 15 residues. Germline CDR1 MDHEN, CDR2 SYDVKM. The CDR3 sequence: CASSLGAAGVAEAFF. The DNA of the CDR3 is TGTGCCAGCAGTTTGGGCGCCGCGGGAGTCGCTGAAGCTTTCTTT.

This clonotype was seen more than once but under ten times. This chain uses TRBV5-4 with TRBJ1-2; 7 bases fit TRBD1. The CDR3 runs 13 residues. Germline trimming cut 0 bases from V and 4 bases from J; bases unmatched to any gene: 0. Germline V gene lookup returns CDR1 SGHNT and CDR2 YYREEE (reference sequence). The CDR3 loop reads CASSLAGGYGYTF. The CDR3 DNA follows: TGTGCCAGCAGCTTGGCAGGGGGCTATGGCTACACCTTC.

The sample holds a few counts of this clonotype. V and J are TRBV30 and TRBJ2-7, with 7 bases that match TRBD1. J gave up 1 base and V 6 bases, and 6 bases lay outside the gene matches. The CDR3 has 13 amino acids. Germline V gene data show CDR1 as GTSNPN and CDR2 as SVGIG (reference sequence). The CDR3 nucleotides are TGTGCCTGCCATTCGACAGGGTCCTACGAGCAGTACTTC. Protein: CACHSTGSYEQYF.